This TCR beta chain is from a study of blood T cell repertoires in COVID-19. Sequencing used immunoSEQ multiplex PCR; TCRdb keeps in-frame clones, though not all of them. Of 130,000 to 150,000 clones listed, approximately 90% were seen once; the top ten hold under 4.5%. CDR1 is SGHRS and CDR2 is YFSETQ in the germline V gene. CDR3 length: 14 amino acids. Trimming removed 5 bases from V and 6 bases from J; junction bases left unmatched: 10. The source material was PBMCs or T cells enriched from blood (not recorded which). This receptor was taken from a woman aged 40 to 49 who had been exposed to COVID-19. This rearrangement joins TRBV5-1 to TRBJ2-7; 8 bases match TRBD1. CDR3 bases: TGCGCCAGCAGATTCTCGGGACAGGATGGCGAGCAGTACTTC. Translation gives CASRFSGQDGEQYF.